Presented here are 32 T cell receptor beta chains from one specimen sequenced in a study of shared clonotypes between healthy human individuals. Naive CD8 cells lacked CD45RO, underwent positive selection for CCR7 and left out terminally differentiated effector memory CD45RA+ cells. Here immunoSEQ multiplex PCR was the method, and the copy in TCRdb shows in-frame clones only, minus some. The table shows more than 500,000 clones, with 85% to 95% occurring only once. The sequencing input was naive CD8+ T cells sorted from blood. The receptors stem from a woman aged 25 to 45 in good health.

V is TRBV5-6 and J is TRBJ2-1; 7 positions agree with TRBD1. There are 14 residues in the CDR3. The V gene end was trimmed by 5 bases and the J gene end by 4 bases; junction bases not matched to a gene: 6. Germline V gene lookup returns CDR1 SGHDT and CDR2 YYEEEE. The CDR3 nucleotides read TGTGCCAGCAGTCCCGGGACAGATTACAATGAGCAGTTCTTC. Its translation: CASSPGTDYNEQFF.

The count of this clone is one. The chain combines TRBV7-9 with TRBJ2-1; 7 bases line up with TRBD2. The trim removed 0 bases at V and 5 bases at J, leaving 4 bases unmatched. The CDR3 loop spans 15 amino acids. Germline CDR1 SEHNR, CDR2 FQNEAQ (reference sequence). CDR3 loop: CASSLASGPNNEQFF. The CDR3 DNA is TGTGCCAGCAGCTTAGCTAGCGGGCCTAACAATGAGCAGTTCTTC.

Only one count was recorded for this clone. The chain recombines TRBV19 with TRBJ1-1, with TRBD1 identical over 7 bases. The CDR3 consists of 14 residues. Germline CDR1 is LNHDA and CDR2 is SQIVND (reference sequence). J was trimmed by 5 bases and V by 6 bases; bases with no gene match: 9. CDR3 protein: CASSDRAVRTEAFF. Written as DNA, the CDR3 is TGTGCCAGTAGCGACAGGGCGGTGAGGACTGAAGCTTTCTTT.

V gene TRBV28 combines with J gene TRBJ2-2; the match to TRBD1 covers 8 bases. This CDR3 region has 15 residues. V lost 2 bases and J lost 4; bases outside the gene matches: 3. The germline V gene encodes CDR1 MDHEN and CDR2 SYDVKM. This CDR3 reads CASSLQGAGTGELFF. The DNA for the CDR3 is TGTGCCAGCAGTTTACAGGGGGCAGGCACCGGGGAGCTGTTTTTT.

V gene TRBV27 combines with J gene TRBJ2-3; D remains unclear. CDR1 is MNHEY and CDR2 is SMNVEV in the germline V gene (reference sequence). This CDR3 is 14 amino acids long. With 6 bases removed from V and 3 bases from J, the gap between germline ends came to 13 bases. The CDR3 region has the DNA TGTGCCAGCAGCTCCTCTGCGTGGACAGATACGCAGTATTTT. It codes for CASSSSAWTDTQYF.

The chain employs TRBV27 and TRBJ1-5; D perhaps matches TRBD1 (5 bases). V was shortened by 6 bases and J by 2 bases, with 11 bases between the two germline ends. The CDR3 spans 14 residues. Germline V gene sequence: CDR1 MNHEY, CDR2 SMNVEV (reference sequence). The DNA of the CDR3 is TGTGCCAGCAGGAGGGGCGAGGGCAATCAGCCCCAGCATTTT. Amino acids: CASRRGEGNQPQHF.

The rearrangement links TRBV7-9 to TRBJ1-1; D is undetermined. V lost 4 bases and J lost 7, with 16 bases in between. Germline CDR1 is SEHNR and CDR2 is FQNEAQ (reference sequence). This CDR3 is 14 amino acids long. CDR3 sequence (DNA): TGTGCCAGCAGCTCGACCTCCGACTTGGTTGAAGCTTTCTTT. Its translation is CASSSTSDLVEAFF.

This chain links TRBV7-6 with TRBJ1-4; tentative D call: TRBD1 (6 bases). Germline CDR1 is SGHVS and CDR2 is FNYEAQ. V shed 3 bases and J shed 6 bases, with 11 bases lying between them. The CDR3 has 14 amino acids. The CDR3 region is CASSFAGTYEKLFF. The CDR3 nucleotides read TGTGCCAGCAGCTTTGCCGGGACATATGAAAAACTGTTTTTT.

V gene TRBV10-1 combines with J gene TRBJ2-7; D perhaps matches TRBD1 (5 bases). Trimming pared 1 base from V and 3 bases from J, leaving 10 bases between. Germline V gene data show CDR1 as WNHNN and CDR2 as SYGVQD (reference sequence). The CDR3 is 14 residues long. The CDR3 nucleotides read TGCGCCAGCAGTGAGTTGGACACCATCTACGAGCAGTACTTC. Its protein is CASSELDTIYEQYF.

The chain is built from TRBV11-3 and TRBJ1-5, with D hard to call. The CDR3 is 11 residues long. Germline V gene lookup returns CDR1 SGHNT and CDR2 YENEEA. V was clipped by 3 bases and J by 7 bases, with 4 bases between them. As DNA, the CDR3 is TGTGCCAGCAGCTTCGGGCAGCCCCAGCATTTT. This translates into CASSFGQPQHF.

The V and J genes are TRBV7-6 and TRBJ2-7; either TRBD1 or TRBD2 may fit D (5 bases each). CDR3 size: 13 residues. Germline V gene sequence: CDR1 SGHVS, CDR2 FNYEAQ. Trimming took off 5 bases at V and 4 bases at J, with 12 bases between the two ends. DNA of the CDR3: TGTGCCAGCAGCCTCCGGGACCAATACGAGCAGTACTTC. This gives the protein CASSLRDQYEQYF.

The chain is built from TRBV11-2 and TRBJ2-5, with 9 bases aligning to TRBD1. The CDR3 consists of 15 residues. Germline assignment: CDR1 SGHAT and CDR2 FQNNGV. Trimming took 1 base from V and 4 from J; bases not matched to a gene: 4. This chain's CDR3 is CASSLGQGVGETQYF. In DNA, the CDR3 is TGTGCCAGCAGCTTAGGACAGGGGGTGGGAGAGACCCAGTACTTC.

The chain carries TRBV27 and TRBJ2-1; 13 bases are shared with TRBD2. Germline V gene data show CDR1 as MNHEY and CDR2 as SMNVEV (reference sequence). Trimming at V came to 3 bases and at J to 10 bases, leaving 6 bases not matched to a gene. The CDR3 contains 15 residues. CDR3 DNA: TGTGCCAGCAGTTTTACTAGCGGGAGGGCCGGGGAGCAGTTCTTC. This sequence encodes CASSFTSGRAGEQFF.

The V and J genes are TRBV5-1 and TRBJ2-5; 9 nucleotides agree with TRBD1. The J segment lost 6 bases and the V segment lost 4 bases, leaving 7 bases of the junction unmatched. This CDR3 spans 14 amino acids. Per germline, CDR1 SGHRS and CDR2 YFSETQ. CDR3 in amino acids: CASSPTGGEQTQYF. CDR3 DNA sequence: TGCGCCAGCAGCCCTACAGGGGGCGAGCAGACCCAGTACTTC.

Comment on this clone: The same CDR3 arises from other DNA sequences in this sample as well. The chain combines TRBV27 with TRBJ2-7; possibly TRBD2 for D (5 bases). The CDR3 totals 13 residues. Trimming removed 2 bases from V and 3 bases from J, with 8 bases in between. Germline V gene data show CDR1 as MNHEY and CDR2 as SMNVEV (reference sequence). DNA of the CDR3: TGTGCCAGCAGTTTAAGAGGGAGCTACGAGCAGTACTTC. Its translation: CASSLRGSYEQYF.

The chain combines TRBV19 with TRBJ2-7; 11 bases agree with TRBD2. The V segment lost 4 bases and the J segment 9 bases; nucleotides outside the gene matches: 8. This CDR3 region has 14 residues. CDR1 LNHDA and CDR2 SQIVND come from the germline V gene (reference sequence). This CDR3 reads CASSTLAGVPGQYF. CDR3 sequence (DNA): TGTGCCAGTAGTACACTAGCGGGAGTCCCAGGGCAGTACTTC.

The chain uses TRBV27 and TRBJ2-7; D is possibly TRBD1 or TRBD2 (5 bases each). This CDR3 comprises 14 residues. The ends were cut back, 3 bases at V and 3 bases at J, with 12 bases in the middle. Germline V gene sequence: CDR1 MNHEY, CDR2 SMNVEV (reference sequence). The DNA of the CDR3 is TGTGCCAGCAGTTTTTCCGGGACGGGCTACGAGCAGTACTTC. It encodes CASSFSGTGYEQYF.

V usage is TRBV10-1 and J usage is TRBJ2-7, with 8 bases aligning to TRBD2. Germline lookup yields CDR1 WNHNN and CDR2 SYGVQD (reference sequence). The CDR3 length is 14 residues. J lost 4 bases, V lost 8 bases, and 10 bases had no gene match. CDR3 nucleotides: TGCGCCAGCGGTGGAGCGGGAGATTCGTACGAGCAGTACTTC. Protein: CASGGAGDSYEQYF.

The genes are TRBV29-1 and TRBJ1-2, with D tentatively TRBD1 (5 bases). The length of the CDR3 is 13 residues. Germline assignment: CDR1 SQVTM and CDR2 ANQGSEA. V lost 5 bases, J lost 0 bases, and 10 bases lay in between. CDR3 protein: CSVTGGTNYGYTF. In nucleotides, the CDR3 is TGCAGCGTTACAGGAGGGACTAACTATGGCTACACCTTC. Drawing the rest from reference TRBV29-1 and TRBJ1-2, the complete variable domain is SAVISQKPSRDICQRGTSLTIQCQVDSQVTMMFWYRQQPGQSLTLIATANQGSEATYESGFVIDKFPISRPNLTFSTLTVSNMSPEDSSIYLCSVTGGTNYGYTFGSGTRLTVV.

The chain employs TRBV10-1 and TRBJ2-2, with D uncertain. The CDR3 runs 14 residues. Looked up from germline, CDR1 is WNHNN and CDR2 is SYGVQD (reference sequence). Trimming removed 6 bases at V and 5 bases at J, with 13 bases between. The CDR3 spells CASRFSANTGELFF. DNA of the CDR3: TGCGCCAGCAGATTTTCGGCAAATACCGGGGAGCTGTTTTTT.

The sample holds a few counts of this clone. Other DNA sequences from this sample encode an identical CDR3 as well. V is TRBV5-4 and J is TRBJ2-7; no clear D. Germline assignment: CDR1 SGHNT and CDR2 YYREEE (reference sequence). Trimming took off 3 bases at V and 4 bases at J, with 5 bases between the two ends. The CDR3 contains 11 residues. The CDR3 DNA is TGTGCCAGCAGCTCGGAGTACGAGCAGTACTTC. Translating gives CASSSEYEQYF.

This chain joins TRBV27 and TRBJ1-6; D not resolved. This CDR3 has 14 amino acids. CDR1 and CDR2 (germline): MNHEY, SMNVEV (reference sequence). Trimming shortened V by 5 bases and J by 7 bases, and 12 bases separated the two germline ends. CDR3 nucleotides: TGTGCCAGCAGTCCAGACTCGACAAATTCACCCCTCCACTTT. It encodes CASSPDSTNSPLHF.

This chain joins TRBV7-6 and TRBJ1-5; the D gene is possibly TRBD1 (5 bases). Deletions cut 6 bases from V and 4 bases from J, with 13 bases between. CDR1 is SGHVS, CDR2 FNYEAQ, per germline. The CDR3 consists of 14 residues. The CDR3 region is CASSRTGGNQPQHF. DNA of the CDR3: TGTGCCAGCAGTCGGACGGGGGGGAATCAGCCCCAGCATTTT. The full variable domain, with the rest looked up from reference TRBV7-6 and TRBJ1-5, is GAGVSQSPRYKVTKRGQDVALRCDPISGHVSLYWYRQALGQGPEFLTYFNYEAQQDKSGLPNDRFSAERPEGSISTLTIQRTEQRDSAMYRCASSRTGGNQPQHFGDGTRLSIL.

The rearrangement uses TRBV6-5 and TRBJ2-7; TRBD2 matches at 10 bases. Germline V gene lookup returns CDR1 MNHEY and CDR2 SVGAGI. The ends lost 0 bases at V and 2 bases at J; junction bases unmatched: 1. The CDR3 is 15 residues long. Here the CDR3 reads CASSYSSGRAYEQYF. The CDR3 DNA reads TGTGCCAGCAGTTACTCCAGCGGGAGGGCCTACGAGCAGTACTTC.

This rearrangement joins TRBV4-1 to TRBJ2-7, with 9 bases identical to TRBD1. CDR3 size: 14 residues. CDR1 and CDR2 from the germline V gene are MGHRA and YSYEKL. V trimming: 5 bases; J trimming: 4 bases; junction bases outside the gene matches: 6. CDR3: CASSNRDRAYEQYF. The CDR3 nucleotides are TGCGCCAGCAGCAACCGGGACAGGGCGTACGAGCAGTACTTC.

This clone appeared a single time. This chain joins TRBV10-1 and TRBJ2-2; 9 bases match TRBD1. The junction had 7 bases not matched to a gene; V was cut back by 5 bases and J by 6 bases. Germline V gene data show CDR1 as WNHNN and CDR2 as SYGVQD (reference sequence). The CDR3 sequence is 15 residues long. The CDR3 loop is CASSPGQGRSGELFF. The CDR3 DNA reads TGCGCCAGCAGTCCGGGACAGGGTCGCTCCGGGGAGCTGTTTTTT.

V and J are TRBV2 and TRBJ2-3; TRBD2 might be the D (6 bases). Per the germline V gene, CDR1 is SNHLY and CDR2 is FYNNEI. There are 17 residues in the CDR3. V was pared by 6 bases and J by 4 bases, with 23 bases between. CDR3 bases: TGTGCCAGCAGGACTCCTTTGGGAGACGGGAGTTCAGATACGCAGTATTTT. Protein sequence: CASRTPLGDGSSDTQYF. Full variable domain (missing parts from reference TRBV2 and TRBJ2-3): EPEVTQTPSHQVTQMGQEVILRCVPISNHLYFYWYRQILGQKVEFLVSFYNNEISEKSEIFDDQFSVERPDGSNFTLKIRSTKLEDSAMYFCASRTPLGDGSSDTQYFGPGTRLTVL.

This rearrangement joins TRBV19 to TRBJ2-5, with 9 nucleotides matching TRBD1. CDR1 LNHDA and CDR2 SQIVND come from the germline V gene (reference sequence). Trimming removed 3 bases from V and 5 bases from J; junction bases left unmatched: 7. This CDR3 spans 15 amino acids. CDR3: CASSMPDRGMETQYF. The CDR3 DNA is TGTGCCAGTAGTATGCCCGACAGGGGGATGGAGACCCAGTACTTC.

In this sample, this clone turned up once. The rearrangement joins TRBV5-1 to TRBJ2-1; no firm D call. Germline values: CDR1 SGHRS, CDR2 YFSETQ. The V end was cut by 2 bases, the J end by 9 bases, with 12 bases between. CDR3 length: 13 amino acids. The DNA of the CDR3 is TGCGCCAGCAGCTTTTACACCAGTAGTGAGCAGTTCTTC. Protein product: CASSFYTSSEQFF.

The chain recombines TRBV7-3 with TRBJ2-1, with 8 bases identical to TRBD2. The germline V gene has CDR1 SGHTA and CDR2 FQGTGA. The ends lost 5 bases at V and 9 bases at J; junction bases unmatched: 9. CDR3 length equals 14 residues. For the CDR3, the DNA is TGTGCCAGCAGCCCCTCCCAGCGGGAGCGTGAGCAGTTCTTC. Translating it yields CASSPSQREREQFF.

The CDR3 coding sequence is TGTGCCAGCAGCAACAGGGAATTGGGACCACACTCCTACGAGCAGTACTTC. It encodes CASSNRELGPHSYEQYF. V and J are TRBV21-1 and TRBJ2-7. TRBV21-1 is a known pseudogene. The CDR3 has 17 amino acids.

Remarks on this clone: This same CDR3 is encoded by further DNA sequences in the sample. The chain links TRBV6-1 to TRBJ1-2; D gene unclear. The CDR3 is 14 amino acids. Germline loops: CDR1 MNHNS, CDR2 SASEGT. V lost 2 bases, J lost 1 base, and 8 bases lay in between. CDR3 sequence reads: CASSEQVLNYGYTF. CDR3 bases: TGTGCCAGCAGTGAACAGGTTCTTAACTATGGCTACACCTTC.